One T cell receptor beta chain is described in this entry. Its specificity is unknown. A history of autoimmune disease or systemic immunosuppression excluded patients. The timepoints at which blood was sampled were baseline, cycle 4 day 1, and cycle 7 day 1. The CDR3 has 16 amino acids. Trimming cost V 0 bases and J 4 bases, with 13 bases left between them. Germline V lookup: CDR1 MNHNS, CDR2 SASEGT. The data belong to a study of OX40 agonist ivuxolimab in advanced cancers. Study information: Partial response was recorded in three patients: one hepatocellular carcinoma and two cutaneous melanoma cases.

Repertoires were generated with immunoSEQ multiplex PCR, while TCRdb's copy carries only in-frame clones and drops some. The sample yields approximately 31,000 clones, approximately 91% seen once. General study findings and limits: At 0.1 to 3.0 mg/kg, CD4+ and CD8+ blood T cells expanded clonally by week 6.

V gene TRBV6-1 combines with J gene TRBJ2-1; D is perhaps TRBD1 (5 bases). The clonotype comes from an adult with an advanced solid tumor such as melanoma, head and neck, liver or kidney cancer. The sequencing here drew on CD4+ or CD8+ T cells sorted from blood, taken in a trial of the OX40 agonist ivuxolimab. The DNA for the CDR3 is TGTGCCAGCAGTGAAGCCCCGACAGAACTTTACAATGAGCAGTTCTTC. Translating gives CASSEAPTELYNEQFF.